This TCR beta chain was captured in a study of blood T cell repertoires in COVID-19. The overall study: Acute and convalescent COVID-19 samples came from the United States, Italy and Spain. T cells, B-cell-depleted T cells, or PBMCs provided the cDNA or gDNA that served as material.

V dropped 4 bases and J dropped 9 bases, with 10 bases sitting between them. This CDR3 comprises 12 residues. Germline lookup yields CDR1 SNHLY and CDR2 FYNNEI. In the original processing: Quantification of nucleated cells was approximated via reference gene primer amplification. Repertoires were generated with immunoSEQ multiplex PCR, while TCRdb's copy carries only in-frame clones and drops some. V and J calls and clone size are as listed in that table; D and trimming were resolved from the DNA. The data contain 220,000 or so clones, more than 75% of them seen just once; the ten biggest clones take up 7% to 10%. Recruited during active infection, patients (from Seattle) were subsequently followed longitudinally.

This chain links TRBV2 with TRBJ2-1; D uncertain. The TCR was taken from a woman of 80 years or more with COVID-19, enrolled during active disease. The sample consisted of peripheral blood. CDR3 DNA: TGTGCCAGCAGTGGAGGTGTGGTTGAGCAGTTCTTC. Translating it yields CASSGGVVEQFF.